The source of this T cell receptor beta chain is a study of blood T cell repertoires in COVID-19. Germline CDR1 SGHRS, CDR2 YFSETQ. After removal of 4 bases from V and 6 bases from J, the junction contained 8 bases not matched to a gene. This CDR3 comprises 16 residues. Produced via immunoSEQ multiplex PCR; TCRdb's table is partial and in-frame only. This table has about 130,000 clones, roughly four fifths appearing once. Sequences were obtained from peripheral blood. The chain couples TRBV5-1 to TRBJ2-4, with 12 bases matching TRBD2. The origin of this receptor is a human donor in a cohort sampled during active COVID-19. Here the CDR3 DNA reads TGCGCCAGCAGCCGACTAGCGGGGGATGAGGTAAACATTCAGTACTTC. This codes for CASSRLAGDEVNIQYF.